Sequencing of this T cell receptor beta chain was carried out in a study of T cell clones after liver transplantation. Study-wide findings and caveats: Circulating graft-donor-reactive CD4 TCRbeta sequences fell significantly post-transplant in 5 of 8 subjects.

Points on this clone: Its antigen is as yet unknown.

Assay: immunoSEQ multiplex PCR; the TCRdb copy retains only in-frame clones and omits some. The sample records roughly 100,000 clones, roughly 80% being singletons. V was trimmed by 3 bases and J by 7 bases, leaving 21 bases between them. The CDR3 totals 16 residues. Germline loops: CDR1 LNHDA, CDR2 SQIVND (reference sequence). Sequencing used CD4+ T cells from blood, obtained around 44 months after liver transplant. V gene TRBV19 combines with J gene TRBJ1-2; a possible D gene is TRBD1 (5 bases). The TCR originated in a human patient who received a liver transplant. Some T cells may be provided by the graft donor. CDR3 in amino acids: CASSITHRTSAGGYTF. The DNA of the CDR3 is TGTGCCAGTAGTATCACCCACAGGACTTCGGCCGGTGGCTACACCTTC.